The clone carrying this T cell receptor (beta chain) was seen a few times. Its specificity is not known. In each case, RNA was isolated and then reverse transcribed into cDNA as the sequencing template. Assay: immunoSEQ multiplex PCR; the TCRdb copy retains only in-frame clones and omits some. The data hold 150,000 to 200,000 clones, with approximately 56% observed a single time. The data derive from a study of CD8+ T cells in alopecia areata. Study as a whole: Treated patients were given oral tofacitinib, which was dosed at 5 to 10 mg twice daily. Dosing with tofacitinib proceeded for 6 to 18 months, followed by 6 months off drug.

The length of the CDR3 is 14 residues. Germline V gene data show CDR1 as SQVTM and CDR2 as ANQGSEA. Trimming removed 4 bases from V and 0 bases from J; junction bases left unmatched: 4. PBMCs, the starting material, were the source of sorted CD4+ and CD8+ T cells. Whole-study findings and limits: The study found TCR sharing across patients less clear than in mice, possibly for HLA reasons.

Sample: CD4+ T cells sorted from blood, taken at week 0. This TCR was recovered from a human donor with alopecia areata. The chain has TRBV29-1 and TRBJ1-1; 8 bases match TRBD1. The CDR3 reads CSVVRDRMNTEAFF. CDR3 in DNA: TGCAGCGTTGTCCGGGACAGGATGAACACTGAAGCTTTCTTT.